The 30 T cell receptor beta chains below come from one sample, sequenced in a study of blood T cells in healthy people across ages. A second PCR of about 7 to 11 cycles used a sample-barcoded 5' primer and a J-beta primer mix. TCRdb passed the 5' RACE reads through MiXCR, listing each CDR3 protein once. This table holds about 570,000 distinct CDR3 sequences, roughly 28% found once. The sample was blood. The receptors stem from a woman in her sixties or seventies in good health.

In this sample, this clonotype turned up a few times. The rearrangement links TRBV27 to TRBJ2-5; no clear D. V was cut by 3 bases and J by 5 bases, with 13 bases left in between. Per germline, CDR1 MNHEY and CDR2 SMNVEV (reference sequence). This CDR3 is built from 14 residues. The CDR3 sequence: CASSLTPRRETQYF. The CDR3, as DNA: TGTGCCAGCAGTTTGACTCCCCGGCGGGAGACCCAGTACTTC.

V usage is TRBV28 and J usage is TRBJ2-7; 8 positions agree with TRBD2. The last part of the DNA fits TRBJ2-5 better; the J call may be wrong. CDR3 length: 14 residues. Germline V gene lookup returns CDR1 MDHEN and CDR2 SYDVKM. The CDR3 DNA reads TGTGCCAGCAGTAGCGGGGGCCCTGTGGGGACCCAGTACTTC. As protein: CASSSGGPVGTQYF.

The chain uses TRBV18 and TRBJ2-1; TRBD1 agrees at 7 bases. The CDR3 has 14 amino acids. The V segment lost 3 bases and the J segment 5 bases; nucleotides outside the gene matches: 4. The germline gives CDR1 KGHSH, CDR2 LQKENI. In nucleotides, the CDR3 is TGTGCCAGCTCACCCGGGACAGCCAACAATGAGCAGTTCTTC. Residues: CASSPGTANNEQFF.

The chain is built from TRBV20-1 and TRBJ2-7; TRBD2 might be the D (6 bases). This CDR3 region has 13 residues. The germline gives CDR1 DFQATT, CDR2 SNEGSKA (reference sequence). V dropped 8 bases and J dropped 2 bases, with 16 bases sitting between them. CDR3 loop: CSTSGGSAYEQYF. The CDR3 DNA follows: TGCAGTACTTCCGGGGGATCCGCCTACGAGCAGTACTTC.

This clonotype was seen more than once but under ten times. The chain carries TRBV15 and TRBJ1-3; 7 bases are a match to TRBD1. The CDR3 consists of 16 residues. J gave up 1 base and V 1 base, and 4 bases lay outside the gene matches. Germline assignment: CDR1 LNHNV and CDR2 YYDKDF (reference sequence). CDR3 coding DNA: TGTGCCACCAGCAGAGCCTCAGGGGGTTCTGGAAACACCATATATTTT. It encodes CATSRASGGSGNTIYF.

This rearrangement joins TRBV20-1 to TRBJ1-2, with TRBD1 matching over 9 bases. The germline CDR1 and CDR2 sequences are DFQATT and SNEGSKA (reference sequence). CDR3 size: 15 residues. Losses at the gene ends were 1 base for V and 8 bases for J; bases not matched to a gene: 11. The DNA of the CDR3 is TGCAGTGCTAGAGGGGGGACAGGGTTCAGTCAGGGCTACACCTTC. Residues: CSARGGTGFSQGYTF.

This sequence joins TRBV30 and TRBJ1-1, with D possibly being TRBD1 (6 bases). Trimming left V 1 base short and J 0 bases short, with 12 bases between. Germline assignment: CDR1 GTSNPN and CDR2 SVGIG (reference sequence). The length of the CDR3 is 15 residues. The CDR3 protein is CAWSGRGGVNTEAFF. The CDR3 DNA reads as TGTGCCTGGAGTGGTAGAGGGGGTGTGAACACTGAAGCTTTCTTT.

The V gene is TRBV5-6, the J gene TRBJ1-5; TRBD1 aligns across 11 bases. The V and J ends lost 3 bases and 3 bases, in that order; junction bases with no gene match: 5. The CDR3 spans 16 residues. Germline V gene sequence: CDR1 SGHDT, CDR2 YYEEEE. The CDR3 here is CASSSRDRGINQPQHF. The CDR3 region has the DNA TGTGCCAGCAGCTCCCGGGACAGGGGGATCAATCAGCCCCAGCATTTT.

The gene calls are TRBV29-1 and TRBJ1-1; D call uncertain. This CDR3 spans 12 amino acids. Germline V gives CDR1 SQVTM, CDR2 ANQGSEA. The CDR3 protein is CGARWGNTEAFF. The CDR3 DNA reads as TGCGGCGCCCGATGGGGGAACACTGAAGCTTTCTTT.

In its sample, this clonotype was seen many times. The gene calls are TRBV20-1 and TRBJ1-1, with 7 bases fitting TRBD1. Germline assignment: CDR1 DFQATT and CDR2 SNEGSKA (reference sequence). The CDR3 is 13 residues long. Trimming cost V 4 bases and J 4 bases; bases outside gene matches: 6. The CDR3 spells CSANPTGSTEAFF. CDR3 coding DNA: TGCAGTGCTAACCCGACAGGGAGCACTGAAGCTTTCTTT.

This clonotype was counted only a few times. The chain combines TRBV9 with TRBJ2-1, with 10 bases matching TRBD2. Germline values: CDR1 SGDLS, CDR2 YYNGEE. V lost 0 bases, J lost 0 bases, and 6 bases stayed unmatched. The CDR3 runs 18 residues. This chain's CDR3 is CASSVGSGGLSSYNEQFF. The CDR3 nucleotides are TGTGCCAGCAGCGTAGGTAGCGGGGGGCTTAGCTCCTACAATGAGCAGTTCTTC.

The chain is built from TRBV15 and TRBJ2-5; D not certain. The CDR3 length is 13 residues. Trimming left V 5 bases short and J 5 bases short, with 12 bases between. Germline V CDR1 and CDR2: LNHNV, YYDKDF (reference sequence). This CDR3 is CATSSSSFETQYF. The CDR3 DNA is TGTGCCACCAGCTCATCAAGTTTTGAGACCCAGTACTTC.

The chain couples TRBV3-1 to TRBJ1-2, with D possibly TRBD1 on 5 matching bases. This CDR3 region has 13 residues. V was clipped by 2 bases and J by 8 bases, with 12 bases between them. Germline CDR1 and CDR2: LGHDT and YNNKEL (reference sequence). The CDR3 sequence: CASSQLGEGGYTF. DNA of the CDR3: TGTGCCAGCAGCCAACTAGGGGAAGGCGGCTACACCTTC.

This clonotype was observed a few times. The J gene is TRBJ2-1, the V gene TRBV20-1, with unresolved D. Germline V gives CDR1 DFQATT, CDR2 SNEGSKA (reference sequence). Trimming stripped 3 bases from V and 4 bases from J, with 13 bases between. The CDR3 is 14 residues long. The CDR3 loop is CSARWPDPYNEQFF. The CDR3 nucleotides are TGCAGTGCTAGGTGGCCAGATCCGTACAATGAGCAGTTCTTC.

This clonotype was detected only a few times. The rearrangement uses TRBV2 and TRBJ1-5; 7 bases line up with TRBD1. The length of the CDR3 is 14 residues. The V and J ends lost 7 bases and 1 base, in that order; junction bases with no gene match: 4. CDR1 is SNHLY, CDR2 FYNNEI, per germline. In DNA form, the CDR3 reads TGTGCCAGCAAGGGGGGACAGAGCAATCAGCCCCAGCATTTT. Amino acid sequence: CASKGGQSNQPQHF.

This chain joins TRBV20-1 and TRBJ2-5; 8 bases align to TRBD1. Trimming removed 0 bases from V and 5 bases from J; junction bases left unmatched: 8. This CDR3 is built from 15 residues. The V gene's germline CDR1 is DFQATT and CDR2 SNEGSKA (reference sequence). The CDR3 nucleotides read TGCAGTGCTAGAGAAGGACAGGGCGAATGGGAGACCCAGTACTTC. This translates into CSAREGQGEWETQYF.

The chain uses TRBV19 and TRBJ2-4; maybe TRBD2 (7 bases). Deletions cut 2 bases from V and 7 bases from J, with 18 bases between. The CDR3 is 16 amino acids. From germline, CDR1 is LNHDA and CDR2 SQIVND (reference sequence). This CDR3 reads CASSIRGGDGGNIQYF. The DNA of the CDR3 is TGTGCCAGTAGTATAAGGGGGGGGGACGGAGGGAACATTCAGTACTTC. The entire variable domain, with the rest obtained from reference TRBV19 and TRBJ2-4, is as follows: DGGITQSPKYLFRKEGQNVTLSCEQNLNHDAMYWYRQDPGQGLRLIYYSQIVNDFQKGDIAEGYSVSREKKESFPLTVTSAQKNPTAFYLCASSIRGGDGGNIQYFGAGTRLSVL.

This chain links TRBV15 with TRBJ1-5; D remains ambiguous. The CDR3 spans 14 residues. CDR1 and CDR2 from the germline V gene are LNHNV and YYDKDF (reference sequence). Between the trimmed V and J ends, which lost 0 bases and 7 bases, there was a span of 10 bases. CDR3 residues: CATSREWAVQPQHF. The DNA of the CDR3 is TGTGCCACCAGCAGAGAATGGGCGGTCCAGCCCCAGCATTTT.

The chain recombines TRBV5-6 with TRBJ1-1; no clear D. Germline V gene sequence: CDR1 SGHDT, CDR2 YYEEEE. The CDR3 runs 15 residues. V dropped 0 bases and J dropped 4 bases, with 13 bases sitting between them. For the CDR3, the DNA is TGTGCCAGCAGCTTGGCCACGCGAGATAGCACTGAAGCTTTCTTT. This translates into CASSLATRDSTEAFF.

V gene TRBV20-1 combines with J gene TRBJ1-3; 7 nucleotides line up with TRBD1. J gave up 4 bases and V 3 bases, and 9 bases lay outside the gene matches. CDR1 DFQATT and CDR2 SNEGSKA come from the germline V gene (reference sequence). The CDR3 sequence is 15 residues long. In nucleotides, the CDR3 is TGCAGTGCTAGTAAGGGGGCCGTGGGCGGAAACACCATATATTTT. Translation gives CSASKGAVGGNTIYF.

V usage is TRBV7-2 and J usage is TRBJ2-4; TRBD1 is a possible D gene (5 bases). This CDR3 comprises 15 residues. Trimming pared 5 bases from V and 0 bases from J, leaving 11 bases between. CDR1 is SGHTA and CDR2 is FQGNSA in the germline V gene. The CDR3 loop is CASSADRIAKNIQYF. In DNA, the CDR3 is TGTGCCAGCAGCGCCGACAGAATAGCCAAAAACATTCAGTACTTC.

The rearrangement links TRBV9 to TRBJ2-7; either TRBD1 or TRBD2 may supply D (6 bases each). Germline V gives CDR1 SGDLS, CDR2 YYNGEE. CDR3 length equals 14 residues. The V and J ends lost 0 bases and 2 bases respectively, with 9 bases between them. In nucleotides, the CDR3 is TGTGCCAGCAGCGTAGGGCGGGACACCTACGAGCAGTACTTC. Translation: CASSVGRDTYEQYF.

The chain combines TRBV5-1 with TRBJ2-7; TRBD1 aligns across 7 bases. Matching the DNA end better, TRBJ2-1 makes the J call doubtful. This CDR3 is 13 amino acids long. Germline CDR1 is SGHRS and CDR2 is YFSETQ. This chain's CDR3 is CASSSTGVDEQFF. CDR3 sequence (DNA): TGCGCCAGCAGCTCAACAGGGGTCGATGAGCAGTTCTTC.

Only a few counts were recorded for this clonotype. The V gene is TRBV24-1, the J gene TRBJ2-1, with 11 positions matching TRBD2. Looked up from germline, CDR1 is KGHDR and CDR2 is SFDVKD. This CDR3 is built from 16 residues. Unmatched junction bases numbered 5, after V lost 4 bases and J lost 4 bases. CDR3: CATSDYLAGGYNEQFF. As DNA, the CDR3 is TGTGCCACCAGTGACTACCTAGCGGGGGGTTACAATGAGCAGTTCTTC.

This clonotype occurred a few times. The chain is built from TRBV9 and TRBJ2-2; D not resolved. Trimming cost V 4 bases and J 6 bases, with 10 bases left between them. The CDR3 is 13 amino acids. Germline CDR1 reads SGDLS; CDR2 reads YYNGEE. CDR3 nucleotide sequence: TGTGCCAGCAGCAAGACTCCGTCCGGGGAGCTGTTTTTT. Its protein is CASSKTPSGELFF.

This chain joins TRBV27 and TRBJ2-5; perhaps TRBD2 as D (6 bases). The DNA end is more similar to TRBJ2-1, so the J call may be wrong. Looked up from germline, CDR1 is MNHEY and CDR2 is SMNVEV (reference sequence). The CDR3 totals 17 residues. This chain's CDR3 is CASSLEGPLNLGNEQFF. Written as DNA, the CDR3 is TGTGCCAGCAGTTTGGAGGGGCCCCTAAATCTGGGCAATGAGCAGTTCTTC.

The chain has TRBV3-1 and TRBJ1-2, with a weak D call TRBD1 (5 bases). Between the trimmed V and J ends, which lost 1 base and 3 bases, there was a span of 12 bases. The CDR3 is 15 amino acids. Germline V gene lookup returns CDR1 LGHDT and CDR2 YNNKEL (reference sequence). The CDR3 reads CASSQGSGTYYGYTF. The CDR3, as DNA: TGTGCCAGCAGCCAAGGGTCCGGGACCTACTATGGCTACACCTTC. Combining the CDR3 with reference TRBV3-1 and TRBJ1-2 gives the whole variable domain DTAVSQTPKYLVTQMGNDKSIKCEQNLGHDTMYWYKQDSKKFLKIMFSYNNKELIINETVPNRFSPKSPDKAHLNLHINSLELGDSAVYFCASSQGSGTYYGYTFGSGTRLTVV.

This chain connects TRBV6-6 to TRBJ1-4; D ambiguous. Between the trimmed V and J ends, which lost 7 bases and 5 bases, there was a span of 11 bases. Per the germline V gene, CDR1 is MNHNY and CDR2 is SVGAGI (reference sequence). The CDR3 contains 13 residues. The DNA of the CDR3 is TGTGCCAGCACCGAACCCGAGAATGAAAAACTGTTTTTT. Its translation: CASTEPENEKLFF.

The rearrangement uses TRBV6-5 and TRBJ2-2; D uncertain. V lost 6 bases and J 1 base, leaving 9 bases between the germline ends. The germline V gene has CDR1 MNHEY and CDR2 SVGAGI. The CDR3 has 14 residues. CDR3 bases: TGTGCCAGCAGGGTCAGCCGGAACACCGGGGAGCTGTTTTTT. Translation: CASRVSRNTGELFF.

This clonotype occurred a few times. The chain combines TRBV20-1 with TRBJ1-2, with D hard to call. The CDR3 is 12 amino acids. The germline CDR1 and CDR2 sequences are DFQATT and SNEGSKA (reference sequence). The ends were cut back, 6 bases at V and 4 bases at J, with 12 bases in the middle. This CDR3 reads CSAYRTLYGYTF. The CDR3 DNA sequence: TGCAGTGCATACCGGACCCTCTATGGCTACACCTTC.